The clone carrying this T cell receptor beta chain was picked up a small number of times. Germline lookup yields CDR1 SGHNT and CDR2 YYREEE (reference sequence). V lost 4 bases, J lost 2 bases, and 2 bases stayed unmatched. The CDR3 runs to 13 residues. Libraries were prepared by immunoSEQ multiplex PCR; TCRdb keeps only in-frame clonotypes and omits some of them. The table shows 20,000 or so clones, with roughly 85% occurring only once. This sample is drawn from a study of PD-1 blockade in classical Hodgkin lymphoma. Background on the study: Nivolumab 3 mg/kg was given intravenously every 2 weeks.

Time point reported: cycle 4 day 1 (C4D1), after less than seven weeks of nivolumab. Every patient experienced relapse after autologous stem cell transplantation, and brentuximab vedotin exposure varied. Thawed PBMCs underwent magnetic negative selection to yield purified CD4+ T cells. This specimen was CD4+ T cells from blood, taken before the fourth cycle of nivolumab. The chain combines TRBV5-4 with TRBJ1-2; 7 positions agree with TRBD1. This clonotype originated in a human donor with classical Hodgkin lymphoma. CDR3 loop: CASSTGQNYGYTF. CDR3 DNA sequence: TGTGCCAGCAGCACGGGACAGAACTATGGCTACACCTTC.